Following are 26 T cell receptor beta chains from one sample sequenced in a study of T cells after yellow fever vaccination (dated by TCRdb to between 2018 and 2020). This specimen's treatment or condition label, interpreted: live attenuated yellow fever vaccine strain. Libraries were prepared through 5' RACE. The listed sequencing device is Illumina HiSeq 2500. TCRdb passed the public sequencing reads through fastp at Q25 and MiXCR, retaining productive beta sequences. When rows share a CDR3 protein, they turn into one entry using the most common DNA and genes. This sample comprises some 110,000 distinct CDR3 sequences, around 8% of them detected only once. Of the sample, about 25% falls within the top ten clones. The sequences come from CD8+ T cells sorted from PBMCs, collected 45 days after the yellow fever booster vaccination. Receptor source: a man aged 30 to 45 who received the YFV17D yellow fever vaccine.

This clonotype was seen at least ten times. The gene calls are TRBV4-3 and TRBJ2-7; D may match TRBD1 or TRBD2 (6 bases each). Germline lookup yields CDR1 LGHNA and CDR2 YSLEER. The V and J ends lost 2 bases and 2 bases respectively, with 19 bases between them. This CDR3 is 17 amino acids long. CDR3 residues: CASSQTSPGALPYEQYF. CDR3 sequence (DNA): TGCGCCAGCAGCCAAACCTCCCCGGGGGCGTTGCCCTACGAGCAGTACTTC.

The rearrangement uses TRBV2 and TRBJ2-6; D may match TRBD1 or TRBD2 (5 bases each). In germline, CDR1 is SNHLY, CDR2 FYNNEI. V was cut by 4 bases and J by 2 bases, with 12 bases left in between. The CDR3 length is 16 residues. The CDR3 here is CASSVDRGTGANVLTF. In DNA, the CDR3 is TGTGCCAGCAGTGTGGACCGGGGCACTGGGGCCAACGTCCTGACTTTC.

This clonotype appeared many times. The V gene is TRBV20-1, the J gene TRBJ2-1; 8 nucleotides line up with TRBD2. The CDR3 is 14 residues long. CDR1 is DFQATT, CDR2 SNEGSKA, per germline (reference sequence). Trimming removed 5 bases from V and 0 bases from J; junction bases left unmatched: 3. This CDR3 reads CSALAGSSYNEQFF. In DNA form, the CDR3 reads TGCAGTGCTTTAGCGGGAAGCTCCTACAATGAGCAGTTCTTC.

This clonotype was counted at least ten times. The V gene is TRBV5-1, the J gene TRBJ2-7, with D perhaps TRBD1 (6 bases). The germline gives CDR1 SGHRS, CDR2 YFSETQ. Trimming removed 0 bases at V and 3 bases at J, with 13 bases between. The CDR3 is 15 residues long. The CDR3 bases are TGCGCCAGCAGCTTGGAACAGGGTGGGTACTACGAGCAGTACTTC. It translates to CASSLEQGGYYEQYF.

This clonotype was counted a few times. This rearrangement joins TRBV9 to TRBJ2-7; TRBD1 or TRBD2 may be the D gene (5 bases each). The germline V gene encodes CDR1 SGDLS and CDR2 YYNGEE. Deletions cut 0 bases from V and 0 bases from J, with 13 bases between. The CDR3 totals 16 residues. CDR3 loop: CASSVGGGSSSYEQYF. CDR3 sequence (DNA): TGTGCCAGCAGCGTAGGGGGCGGGTCGAGCTCCTACGAGCAGTACTTC.

This clonotype has at least ten counts. V and J are TRBV11-2 and TRBJ1-4; a possible D gene is TRBD1 (6 bases). V gave up 0 bases and J gave up 0 bases, with 11 bases separating them. The CDR3 is made up of 17 amino acids. Germline V CDR1 and CDR2: SGHAT, FQNNGV. In DNA form, the CDR3 reads TGTGCCAGCAGCTTAGAGGACAGAGGAGCAACTAATGAAAAACTGTTTTTT. Its protein product is CASSLEDRGATNEKLFF. The entire variable domain, with the rest obtained from reference TRBV11-2 and TRBJ1-4, is as follows: EAGVAQSPRYKIIEKRQSVAFWCNPISGHATLYWYQQILGQGPKLLIQFQNNGVVDDSQLPKDRFSAERLKGVDSTLKIQPAKLEDSAVYLCASSLEDRGATNEKLFFGSGTQLSVL.

There are many counts of this clonotype. The V gene is TRBV7-9, the J gene TRBJ2-5; the match to TRBD1 covers 7 bases. The CDR3 covers 16 residues. J gave up 2 bases and V 7 bases, and 13 bases lay outside the gene matches. In germline, CDR1 is SEHNR, CDR2 FQNEAQ (reference sequence). The DNA for the CDR3 is TGTGCCAGCACCCTAAAAGGCAGGGGGTCTCAAGAGACCCAGTACTTC. It is translated as CASTLKGRGSQETQYF. The variable domain in full, with the rest retrieved from reference TRBV7-9 and TRBJ2-5, is DTGVSQNPRHKITKRGQNVTFRCDPISEHNRLYWYRQTLGQGPEFLTYFQNEAQLEKSRLLSDRFSAERPKGSFSTLEIQRTEQGDSAMYLCASTLKGRGSQETQYFGPGTRLLVL.

J is TRBJ1-5 and V is TRBV7-8, with 11 bases lining up with TRBD1. Germline CDR1 reads SGHVS; CDR2 reads FQNEAQ. Trimming took 0 bases from V and 6 from J; bases not matched to a gene: 1. This CDR3 has 15 residues. The CDR3 DNA is TGTGCCAGCAGCTTAGCAGGACAGGGGGCTCAGCCCCAGCATTTT. Amino acids: CASSLAGQGAQPQHF. Using reference TRBV7-8 and TRBJ1-5 for the parts outside the CDR3, the full variable domain is GAGVSQSPRYKVAKRGQDVALRCDPISGHVSLFWYQQALGQGPEFLTYFQNEAQLDKSGLPSDRFFAERPEGSVSTLKIQRTQQEDSAVYLCASSLAGQGAQPQHFGDGTRLSIL.

This clonotype was seen more than once but under ten times. The chain joins TRBV20-1 to TRBJ2-7, with TRBD2 matching over 10 bases. The trim removed 0 bases at V and 2 bases at J, leaving 19 bases unmatched. Germline CDR1 and CDR2: DFQATT and SNEGSKA (reference sequence). The length of the CDR3 is 20 residues. CDR3 sequence: CSARDGLAGARLSSAYEQYF. DNA for the CDR3: TGCAGTGCTAGAGATGGGCTAGCGGGAGCCCGGTTATCCTCCGCCTACGAGCAGTACTTC.

This chain links TRBV19 with TRBJ2-1; D ambiguous. The V gene lost 3 bases and the J gene lost 7 bases, with 4 bases spanning the gap. Germline V gene lookup returns CDR1 LNHDA and CDR2 SQIVND (reference sequence). The CDR3 extends over 11 amino acids. The CDR3 sequence: CASSIWNEQFF. CDR3 sequence (DNA): TGTGCCAGTAGTATCTGGAATGAGCAGTTCTTC.

A few counts support this clonotype. V gene TRBV6-6 combines with J gene TRBJ2-5; TRBD2 matches 8 bases. The germline V gene has CDR1 MNHNY and CDR2 SVGAGI (reference sequence). With 6 bases clipped from V and 5 bases from J, the junction kept 2 bases outside the gene matches. This CDR3 has 12 residues. The CDR3 loop reads CASRGGGETQYF. The CDR3 coding sequence is TGTGCCAGCAGGGGCGGGGGGGAGACCCAGTACTTC.

This clonotype came up many times. This sequence joins TRBV6-2 or TRBV6-3 and TRBJ2-1; 12 nucleotides line up with TRBD2. CDR1 and CDR2 (germline): MNHEY, SVGEGT. This CDR3 is built from 17 residues. With 6 bases clipped from V and 4 bases from J, the junction kept 10 bases outside the gene matches. CDR3 in amino acids: CASRTSGGLGLYNEQFF. The CDR3 nucleotides read TGTGCCAGCAGGACTAGCGGGGGCCTAGGACTTTACAATGAGCAGTTCTTC.

This clonotype appeared many times. This chain joins TRBV27 and TRBJ2-7, with D possibly called TRBD1 or TRBD2 (5 bases each). CDR1 and CDR2 (germline): MNHEY, SMNVEV (reference sequence). This CDR3 is built from 13 residues. Between the trimmed V and J ends, which lost 5 bases and 3 bases, there was a span of 11 bases. CDR3 amino acids: CASSRGGGYEQYF. CDR3 nucleotide sequence: TGTGCCAGCAGTCGGGGTGGGGGCTACGAGCAGTACTTC.

This clonotype was recorded at least ten times. The chain carries TRBV6-6 and TRBJ2-1, with a tentative D call TRBD2 (5 bases). The ends were cut back, 0 bases at V and 7 bases at J, with 7 bases in the middle. CDR1 is MNHNY and CDR2 is SVGAGI in the germline V gene (reference sequence). The CDR3 sequence is 13 residues long. This CDR3 is CASSYSTRNEQFF. For the CDR3, the DNA is TGTGCCAGCAGTTACTCCACTAGGAATGAGCAGTTCTTC.

This clonotype was counted at least ten times. The chain combines TRBV6-4 with TRBJ2-5; 9 bases line up with TRBD2. The CDR3 has 20 amino acids. Germline values: CDR1 MRHNA, CDR2 SNTAGT. V was clipped by 11 bases and J by 1 base; unmatched bases: 26. CDR3 residues: CASSVPGTLAGLKAQETQYF. DNA of the CDR3: TGTGCCTCTTCGGTCCCCGGAACCCTAGCGGGATTAAAGGCCCAAGAGACCCAGTACTTC.

In this sample, this clonotype turned up a few times. V is TRBV7-9 and J is TRBJ2-7; TRBD1 matches at 9 bases. There are 17 residues in the CDR3. The germline V gene has CDR1 SEHNR and CDR2 FQNEAQ (reference sequence). Trimming at V came to 4 bases and at J to 3 bases, leaving 13 bases not matched to a gene. CDR3 in DNA: TGTGCCAGCAGCTCCCCTAACAGGGGGCCAAACAACTACGAGCAGTACTTC. Protein sequence: CASSSPNRGPNNYEQYF.

V is TRBV14 and J is TRBJ2-3, with D hard to call. Germline CDR1 SGHDN, CDR2 FVKESK. Trimming cost V 6 bases and J 4 bases, with 8 bases left between them. This CDR3 contains 12 residues. This chain's CDR3 is CASSDIADTQYF. The CDR3 coding sequence is TGTGCCAGCAGTGATATCGCAGATACGCAGTATTTT.

This clonotype was seen at least ten times. V and J are TRBV25-1 and TRBJ2-5, with no clear D. Per the germline V gene, CDR1 is MGHDK and CDR2 is SYGVNS. The germline V and J ends were trimmed by 3 bases and 5 bases, with 13 bases remaining between them. The CDR3 extends over 14 amino acids. CDR3 amino acids: CASSDMRATETQYF. The DNA of the CDR3 is TGTGCCAGCAGTGATATGCGCGCCACGGAGACCCAGTACTTC.

This clonotype showed up many times. The chain has TRBV12-3 or TRBV12-4 and TRBJ2-2; no clear D. This CDR3 comprises 12 residues. Trimming shortened V by 5 bases and J by 6 bases, and 7 bases separated the two germline ends. CDR3 coding DNA: TGTGCCAGCAGTCCACATCCCGGGGAGCTGTTTTTT. Translating gives CASSPHPGELFF.

This clonotype was observed at least ten times. The V gene is TRBV24-1, the J gene TRBJ1-3; D perhaps matches TRBD1 (6 bases). This CDR3 is built from 15 residues. Germline V gene data show CDR1 as KGHDR and CDR2 as SFDVKD. The V gene lost 10 bases and the J gene lost 2 bases, with 17 bases spanning the gap. The DNA for the CDR3 is TGTGCCACTGGCCCCGGGCAGGGGACTGGAAACACCATATATTTT. Encoded protein: CATGPGQGTGNTIYF.

This clonotype was observed many times. The chain has TRBV21-1 and TRBJ1-4. TRBV21-1 is deemed a pseudogene. The CDR3 totals 17 residues. The CDR3 reads CASSRGSKMEGGEKLFF. CDR3 nucleotides: TGTGCCAGCAGCAGGGGCTCCAAGATGGAGGGTGGTGAAAAACTGTTTTTT.

This clonotype was found many times. The rearrangement joins TRBV20-1 to TRBJ2-3; no firm D call. The V end lost 0 bases, the J end lost 0 bases, and 4 bases lay between the germline ends. This CDR3 spans 13 amino acids. The V gene's germline CDR1 is DFQATT and CDR2 SNEGSKA (reference sequence). CDR3 in amino acids: CSARDRSTDTQYF. The CDR3 DNA follows: TGCAGTGCTAGAGATCGGAGCACAGATACGCAGTATTTT.

This clonotype was counted ten times or more. V gene TRBV7-6 combines with J gene TRBJ2-1; TRBD2 aligns across 9 bases. J gave up 7 bases and V 2 bases, and 6 bases lay outside the gene matches. The CDR3 loop spans 15 amino acids. CDR1 SGHVS and CDR2 FNYEAQ come from the germline V gene. The CDR3 loop is CASSLSLAGRNEQFF. The DNA of the CDR3 is TGTGCCAGCAGCTTAAGTCTAGCGGGACGGAATGAGCAGTTCTTC. Looking up the rest from reference TRBV7-6 and TRBJ2-1 gives the full variable domain: GAGVSQSPRYKVTKRGQDVALRCDPISGHVSLYWYRQALGQGPEFLTYFNYEAQQDKSGLPNDRFSAERPEGSISTLTIQRTEQRDSAMYRCASSLSLAGRNEQFFGPGTRLTVL.

In the case of this clonotype: This may stem from a read error, because a much larger clone lies one nucleotide away. This sequence joins TRBV6-1 and TRBJ2-5; D is uncertain. Germline V gene sequence: CDR1 MNHNS, CDR2 SASEGT. The V end was cut by 6 bases, the J end by 5 bases, with 7 bases between. The CDR3 consists of 11 residues. CDR3 nucleotide sequence: TGTGCCAGCAGAGTTGGGGAGACCCAGTACTTC. Amino acid sequence: CASRVGETQYF.

This clonotype was counted ten times or more. The rearrangement uses TRBV20-1 and TRBJ2-1, with no clear D. Trimming left V 2 bases short and J 2 bases short, with 7 bases between. There are 13 residues in the CDR3. Looked up from germline, CDR1 is DFQATT and CDR2 is SNEGSKA (reference sequence). CDR3 nucleotide sequence: TGCAGTGCTAGACCGGGCCCCTACAATGAGCAGTTCTTC. Amino acids: CSARPGPYNEQFF.

This clonotype was picked up a small number of times. The chain couples TRBV27 to TRBJ2-2; TRBD2 aligns across 9 bases. Germline V gene sequence: CDR1 MNHEY, CDR2 SMNVEV (reference sequence). The V and J ends lost 5 bases and 6 bases, in that order; junction bases with no gene match: 10. This CDR3 has 16 amino acids. DNA for the CDR3: TGTGCCAGCAGTGGGAGAACGGGACTAGCTCCCGGGGAGCTGTTTTTT. It translates to CASSGRTGLAPGELFF.